The text below deals with one T cell receptor (beta chain). Random hexamers were used to reverse transcribe roughly 0.45 to 1 ug of RNA. An immunoSEQ multiplex PCR amplified TCR beta CDR3 over 54 Vbeta and 13 Jbeta. Using its own MiXCR run on the immunoSEQ multiplex PCR reads, TCRdb lists one record per CDR3 protein. The sample has about 150,000 distinct CDR3 sequences, roughly 95% seen once. The record originates from a study of CD8 T cells in Susac syndrome. Study-wide background: Active disease was present in six of the sequenced Susac syndrome patients, whereas roughly 8 of them were in remission.

This CDR3 comprises 15 residues. Looked up from germline, CDR1 is SGHTA and CDR2 is FQGNSA. V lost 5 bases and J lost 2, with 13 bases in between. The chain is built from TRBV7-2 and TRBJ2-1, with D hard to call. The receptor was isolated from a human donor with Susac syndrome. The sample taken for sequencing was CD4+ T cells from PBMCs. The CDR3 DNA is TGTGCCAGCAGCCACGGGTCAGCGCCCTACAATGAGCAGTTCTTC. It specifies CASSHGSAPYNEQFF.